This T cell receptor beta chain was captured by sequencing in a study of T-cell reconstitution after alpha-beta-depleted transplantation in children. This sample's TCRbeta library carried unique molecular identifier barcodes. MiXCR was run by TCRdb on the PCR reads, yielding one entry per CDR3 protein. The sample contains 200,000 to 250,000 distinct CDR3 sequences, roughly a tenth of which appear only once. In this sample, this clonotype turned up many times. Its antigen is still unknown. The CDR3 is made up of 16 amino acids. Trimming took off 0 bases at V and 2 bases at J, with 11 bases between the two ends. Germline assignment: CDR1 MNHGY and CDR2 SVAAGI. General study findings and limits: T-cell counts and diversity were attributed mostly to newly produced T cells one year after transplant. At around two months after transplant, the alpha-beta T cells were reportedly derived from several hundred expanded clones that came from non-depleted graft cells. At day 60, the high TCRbeta diversity found in some patients originated from recipient T cells and thymic progenitors that had survived.

The clonotype originates from a child under two years old with acute myeloid leukemia, due to receive a stem cell transplant. Sequenced here: PBMCs, sampled before TCRalphabeta/CD19-depleted stem cell transplant. The chain links TRBV6-9 to TRBJ1-5; possible D gene TRBD1, 5 bases. CDR3 in DNA: TGTGCCAGCAGTTATTCGAAAGGGGTCCGCAATCAGCCCCAGCATTTT. This encodes CASSYSKGVRNQPQHF.